This T cell receptor beta chain was observed in a study of CD8 T cells in ankylosing spondylitis (dated 2017 in TCRdb). Broadly, across the study: To find TCR variants linked to disease, the study profiled T cell receptor beta repertoires in ankylosing spondylitis patients and healthy donors. In total, the full study cohort was made up of roughly 100 healthy donors and roughly 27 ankylosing spondylitis patients. Samples of peripheral blood were taken, and for ankylosing spondylitis patients, synovial fluid was collected as well.

From the germline V gene, CDR1 is MNHNS and CDR2 is SASEGT. The V and J ends are trimmed by 4 bases and 0 bases, leaving 7 bases between them. The CDR3 holds 15 amino acids from the cysteine to the phenylalanine. Just CDR3 DNA is preserved here, 45 bases in frame from base 1. The sequencer was an Illumina HiSeq 2500. Quantitative 5'-RACE with molecular barcodes was the method used to prepare the TCR beta libraries. In the paper's pipeline: To identify disease-linked TCR variants, a new computational method was used, one built on a probabilistic model of VDJ rearrangement. TCRdb reworked the public reads: Q25 trimming with fastp, MiXCR clone assembly, productive beta chains retained. Every entry covers one CDR3 protein and lists the most common genes and DNA from its rows. The V and J calls, along with clone size, are taken from TCRdb and not from the paper's own processing. The sample contains about 540,000 distinct CDR3 sequences, roughly 13% of them found a single time. The ten largest clones add up to nearly 7% of the sample.

This clonotype was recorded a few times. The specificity of this receptor is unknown. There are no base qualities to consult, and no much larger clone falls within one base. Study-level results and caveats: A CD8+ phenotype was shown by the disease-linked clones, which were found at relatively low frequencies in peripheral blood. Some motif variants had previously been reported in the synovial fluid and blood of reactive arthritis patients, which suggests shared mechanisms of disease initiation. According to the report, matched synovial fluid samples from ankylosing spondylitis patients were significantly enriched for the disease-linked clones. Blood from ankylosing spondylitis patients appeared to be characterized by a TCR beta motif made up of under 10 highly homologous amino acid variants.

The receptor chain draws on TRBV6-1 and TRBJ1-6; the D gene is unclear. This TCR came from a male donor with ankylosing spondylitis. Specimen: blood, either unsorted or a sorted T cell fraction (not recorded which). The CDR3 protein: CASSGRDSYNSPLHF. The sequenced DNA is TGTGCCAGCAGTGGCCGGGACTCCTATAATTCACCCCTCCACTTT.